This TCR beta chain was profiled in a study of Siglec-9 on CD8 T cells in melanoma (dated by TCRdb to 2018 to 2020). Concerning the study at large: The study investigated Siglec-9 expression on CD8+ T cells and the role of Siglec-9 in regulating T cells in the melanoma tumor microenvironment. Overall study outcomes, separate from this receptor: According to the report, an effector memory CD8+ T-cell subset that seemed to build up inside melanoma tumors was both marked and regulated by Siglec-9.

A word on this clone: There is no known antigen for this receptor. Nothing much larger sits one base from this clone, and base qualities are not available.

Libraries were made using the immunoSEQ multiplex PCR assay. TCRdb carries this immuneACCESS record with in-frame sequences only. Its versions omit some clonotypes, under half of them owing to an unresolved V gene in the studies checked, with the rest unexplained. Across this sample there are roughly 35,000 clones, with 65% to 85% seen only once. The ten largest account for over 1.5% of the sample. After removal of 10 bases from V and 2 bases from J, the junction retains 9 bases not matched to a gene. The CDR3 goes from the cysteine to the phenylalanine over 14 residues. Kept here is only the CDR3 DNA, which spans 42 bases and is read in frame from base 1. The germline V gene encodes CDR1 MNHEY and CDR2 SMNVEV (reference sequence).

The rearrangement joined TRBV27 to TRBJ2-3; the junction holds 7 bases that match TRBD1. The sequenced sample was Siglec-9- CD8+ T cells sorted from blood. Per the publication, the cell subset or site label means: CD8 T cells lacking Siglec-9. This clonotype originated in a human donor in good health. CDR3 region: CATTDRVNTDTQYF. The bases read TGTGCCACTACCGACAGGGTCAACACAGATACGCAGTATTTT.